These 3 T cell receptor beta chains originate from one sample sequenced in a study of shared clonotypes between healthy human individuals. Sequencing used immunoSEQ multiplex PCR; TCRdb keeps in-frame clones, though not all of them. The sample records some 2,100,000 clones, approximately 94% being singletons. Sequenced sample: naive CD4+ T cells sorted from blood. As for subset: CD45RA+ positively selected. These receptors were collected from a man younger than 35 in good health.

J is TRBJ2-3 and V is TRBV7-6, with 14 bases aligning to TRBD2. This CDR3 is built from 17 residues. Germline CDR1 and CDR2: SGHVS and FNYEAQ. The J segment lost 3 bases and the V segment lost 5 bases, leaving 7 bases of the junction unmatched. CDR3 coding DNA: TGTGCCAGCAGCGCGCCCGGGACTAGCGGGGGAACAGATACGCAGTATTTT. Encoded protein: CASSAPGTSGGTDTQYF.

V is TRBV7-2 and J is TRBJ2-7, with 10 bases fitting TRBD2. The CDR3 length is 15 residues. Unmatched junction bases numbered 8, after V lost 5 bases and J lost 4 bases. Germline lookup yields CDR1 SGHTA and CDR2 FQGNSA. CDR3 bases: TGTGCCAGCAGCCCACGGGCTAGCGGGAGTTACGAGCAGTACTTC. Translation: CASSPRASGSYEQYF.

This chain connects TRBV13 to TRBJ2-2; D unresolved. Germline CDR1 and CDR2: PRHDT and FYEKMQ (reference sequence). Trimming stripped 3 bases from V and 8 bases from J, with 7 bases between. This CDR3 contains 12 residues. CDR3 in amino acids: CASSLPLGELFF. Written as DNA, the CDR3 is TGTGCCAGCAGCTTGCCGCTTGGGGAGCTGTTTTTT.